The 10 T cell receptor beta chains reported below all come from one sample, sequenced in a study of beta chain features in type 1 diabetes. General observations from the study: Among all four CD4+ subsets, Type 1 diabetes patients had TCRB CDR3s that were moderately but significantly shorter.

These receptors are not linked to any known antigen. Reverse transcription of all isolated RNA meant that expressed TCRB transcripts were sequenced. Measured with immunoSEQ multiplex PCR; TCRdb has only the in-frame clones, and not every one. The profile covers roughly 340,000 clones, with 13% appearing a single time and about 0.016% taken by the ten largest. Sequenced: naive CD4+ T cells from blood. These receptors originate from a woman younger than 30 with type 1 diabetes.

In its sample, this clone was seen a few times. The genes are TRBV7-2 and TRBJ2-1; TRBD2 matches 12 bases. The CDR3 length is 15 residues. With 4 bases clipped from V and 9 bases from J, the junction kept 7 bases outside the gene matches. The germline V gene has CDR1 SGHTA and CDR2 FQGNSA. The CDR3 region is CASSSRLAGVGEQFF. In nucleotides, the CDR3 is TGTGCCAGCAGCTCCAGACTAGCGGGAGTTGGTGAGCAGTTCTTC. Together with reference TRBV7-2 and TRBJ2-1, the CDR3 gives the full variable domain: GAGVSQSPSNKVTEKGKDVELRCDPISGHTALYWYRQSLGQGLEFLIYFQGNSAPDKSGLPSDRFSAERTGGSVSTLTIQRTQQEDSAVYLCASSSRLAGVGEQFFGPGTRLTVL.

The rearrangement uses TRBV5-6 and TRBJ1-5; 8 bases line up with TRBD1. Looked up from germline, CDR1 is SGHDT and CDR2 is YYEEEE. V was clipped by 2 bases and J by 2 bases; unmatched bases: 6. CDR3 length equals 16 residues. CDR3 in amino acids: CASSFRTGTGNQPQHF. The CDR3 region has the DNA TGTGCCAGCAGCTTTAGGACAGGGACAGGCAATCAGCCCCAGCATTTT.

This clone was found a few times. The chain employs TRBV5-4 and TRBJ2-3, with TRBD1 matching over 8 bases. Germline-derived CDR1 and CDR2 are SGHNT and YYREEE (reference sequence). This CDR3 comprises 15 residues. The V segment lost 4 bases and the J segment 7 bases; nucleotides outside the gene matches: 11. In DNA, the CDR3 is TGTGCCAGCAGCCTACCAGGGCAGGGGGCAAATACGCAGTATTTT. Protein product: CASSLPGQGANTQYF.

This clone was seen more than once but under ten times. The chain employs TRBV7-3 and TRBJ2-5, with D tentatively TRBD2 (6 bases). The V and J ends lost 3 bases and 5 bases respectively, with 10 bases between them. This CDR3 has 13 amino acids. The germline gives CDR1 SGHTA, CDR2 FQGTGA. CDR3 in amino acids: CASSLGGEETQYF. For the CDR3, the DNA is TGTGCCAGCAGCTTGGGGGGTGAGGAGACCCAGTACTTC.

The rearrangement uses TRBV28 and TRBJ1-1; D gene unclear. Deletions cut 2 bases from V and 6 bases from J, with 19 bases between. CDR3 size: 16 residues. The germline CDR1 and CDR2 sequences are MDHEN and SYDVKM. CDR3 sequence reads: CASSLRGSVVEAEAFF. CDR3 DNA: TGTGCCAGCAGTTTACGCGGGTCCGTAGTGGAGGCTGAAGCTTTCTTT.

This chain links TRBV6-1 with TRBJ2-1; a possible D gene is TRBD1 (5 bases). Germline V gene sequence: CDR1 MNHNS, CDR2 SASEGT. The CDR3 has 16 residues. Trimming cost V 2 bases and J 5 bases, with 16 bases left between them. The CDR3 coding sequence is TGTGCCAGCAGTGAATTTGGGGCAGGGTCTGACAATGAGCAGTTCTTC. This gives the protein CASSEFGAGSDNEQFF.

The rearrangement uses TRBV18 and TRBJ1-5, with a tentative D call TRBD1 (5 bases). Trimming pared 1 base from V and 3 bases from J, leaving 10 bases between. Germline V gives CDR1 KGHSH, CDR2 LQKENI. There are 15 residues in the CDR3. DNA of the CDR3: TGTGCCAGCTCACCACAGTCAGGGCCCAATCAGCCCCAGCATTTT. Protein product: CASSPQSGPNQPQHF.

The rearrangement uses TRBV4-3 and TRBJ2-1; TRBD2 agrees at 11 bases. This CDR3 comprises 17 residues. V lost 4 bases and J lost 6; bases outside the gene matches: 11. The germline CDR1 and CDR2 sequences are LGHNA and YSLEER. The DNA of the CDR3 is TGCGCCAGCAGCCTTCACAATAGCGGGAGGGCGGGCAATGAGCAGTTCTTC. It specifies CASSLHNSGRAGNEQFF.

The rearrangement uses TRBV15 and TRBJ2-5; D remains unclear. V gave up 0 bases and J gave up 3 bases, with 17 bases separating them. The CDR3 length is 17 residues. From germline, CDR1 is LNHNV and CDR2 YYDKDF (reference sequence). The CDR3 nucleotides are TGTGCCACCAGCAGAGATGTCCGAAGGCGGCTAGAAGAGACCCAGTACTTC. Amino acid sequence: CATSRDVRRRLEETQYF.

J is TRBJ2-1 and V is TRBV18; 11 nucleotides agree with TRBD2. The V gene's germline CDR1 is KGHSH and CDR2 LQKENI. The CDR3 has 16 amino acids. V gave up 2 bases and J gave up 5 bases; unmatched junction bases: 5. The CDR3 region is CASSPEGTSGNNEQFF. In nucleotides, the CDR3 is TGTGCCAGCTCACCAGAAGGGACTAGCGGAAACAATGAGCAGTTCTTC.